These 24 T cell receptor beta chains originate from one sample sequenced in a study of T cells in Graves' hyperthyroidism and ophthalmopathy. Amplified regions were TCR beta CDR3 sequences from RNA transcripts. During a first-round RT-PCR of the TCR CDR3, the HTBI primer set was used. Via MiXCR, TCRdb re-called the multiplex PCR reads, giving one row per CDR3 protein. This sample has hundreds of thousands of distinct CDR3 sequences, with roughly 13% found just once. Sequenced input: blood. Receptor source: a young woman with Graves' hyperthyroidism that later progressed to Graves' ophthalmopathy.

The chain has TRBV7-2 and TRBJ2-3; 14 nucleotides match TRBD2. The CDR3 sequence is 18 residues long. Germline CDR1 and CDR2: SGHTA and FQGNSA. Losses at the gene ends were 1 base for V and 1 base for J; bases not matched to a gene: 4. CDR3 bases: TGTGCCAGCAGCTTAGGAGGGACTAGCGGGAGTGGCACAGATACGCAGTATTTT. Its translation: CASSLGGTSGSGTDTQYF.

In its sample, this clonotype was seen many times. V and J are TRBV5-5 and TRBJ1-5, with TRBD1 identical over 7 bases. The CDR3 has 14 residues. The V gene's germline CDR1 is SGHKS and CDR2 YYEKEE (reference sequence). With V trimmed by 4 bases and J by 7 bases, 8 bases remained unmatched. The CDR3 loop is CASSRDRVDQPQHF. Here the CDR3 DNA reads TGTGCCAGCAGCCGTGACAGGGTTGACCAGCCCCAGCATTTT.

This clonotype was seen many times. The V gene is TRBV6-1, the J gene TRBJ1-2; no firm D call. The CDR3 has 12 amino acids. Trimming took off 11 bases at V and 0 bases at J, with 10 bases between the two ends. CDR1 and CDR2 from the germline V gene are MNHNS and SASEGT. CDR3 protein: CAGGRTNYGYTF. Written as DNA, the CDR3 is TGTGCCGGCGGGAGGACTAACTATGGCTACACCTTC.

This clonotype was recorded once. This chain uses TRBV20-1 with TRBJ2-3, with TRBD2 identical over 9 bases. The length of the CDR3 is 18 residues. Germline trimming cut 3 bases from V and 5 bases from J; bases unmatched to any gene: 18. Germline V gives CDR1 DFQATT, CDR2 SNEGSKA (reference sequence). The CDR3 sequence is CSARELAGPTGGIDTQYF. The DNA for the CDR3 is TGCAGTGCTAGGGAACTAGCGGGCCCGACGGGGGGTATAGATACGCAGTATTTT.

This clonotype was observed at least ten times. The rearrangement links TRBV5-1 to TRBJ1-1; D is possibly TRBD1 (5 bases). The CDR3 contains 14 residues. Germline V lookup: CDR1 SGHRS, CDR2 YFSETQ. The V end lost 4 bases, the J end lost 1 base, and 11 bases lay between the germline ends. The CDR3 DNA sequence: TGCGCCAGCAGCATACAGGATTCGAACACTGAAGCTTTCTTT. This sequence encodes CASSIQDSNTEAFF.

This clonotype was found a few times. This sequence joins TRBV11-1 and TRBJ2-3, with 9 nucleotides matching TRBD2. Per germline, CDR1 SGHAT and CDR2 FQDESV (reference sequence). The CDR3 runs to 16 residues. After removal of 5 bases from V and 2 bases from J, the junction contained 8 bases not matched to a gene. The CDR3: CASSNLGLAITDTQYF. The DNA for the CDR3 is TGTGCCAGCAGCAACCTCGGACTAGCGATCACAGATACGCAGTATTTT. The full variable domain, with the rest looked up from reference TRBV11-1 and TRBJ2-3, is EAEVAQSPRYKITEKSQAVAFWCDPISGHATLYWYRQILGQGPELLVQFQDESVVDDSQLPKDRFSAERLKGVDSTLKIQPAELGDSAMYLCASSNLGLAITDTQYFGPGTRLTVL.

This clonotype was found many times. The genes are TRBV5-5 and TRBJ2-1, with 10 positions matching TRBD2. The germline gives CDR1 SGHKS, CDR2 YYEKEE (reference sequence). This CDR3 has 16 amino acids. V shed 0 bases, J shed 4 bases, and the junction held 4 bases outside the gene matches. The CDR3 loop reads CASSLEAGGRYNEQFF. The CDR3 bases are TGTGCCAGCAGCTTGGAAGCGGGAGGGCGGTACAATGAGCAGTTCTTC. Combining the CDR3 with reference TRBV5-5 and TRBJ2-1 gives the whole variable domain DAGVTQSPTHLIKTRGQQVTLRCSPISGHKSVSWYQQVLGQGPQFIFQYYEKEERGRGNFPDRFSARQFPNYSSELNVNALLLGDSALYLCASSLEAGGRYNEQFFGPGTRLTVL.

This clonotype was detected many times. The genes are TRBV11-2 and TRBJ1-1; D possibly corresponds to TRBD1 (5 bases). V lost 5 bases to trimming and J lost 7 bases, with 11 bases between them. The germline gives CDR1 SGHAT, CDR2 FQNNGV. This CDR3 is 12 amino acids long. The CDR3 loop reads CASSLWGNEAFF. CDR3 bases: TGTGCCAGCAGCCTATGGGGGAATGAAGCTTTCTTT.

This clonotype was found many times. V is TRBV2 and J is TRBJ1-5; D is possibly TRBD1 (5 bases). The CDR3 is made up of 15 amino acids. V lost 5 bases and J lost 0, with 11 bases in between. Germline V gene lookup returns CDR1 SNHLY and CDR2 FYNNEI. CDR3 nucleotide sequence: TGTGCCAGCAGTAACCAGGGTGATAGCAATCAGCCCCAGCATTTT. Translated: CASSNQGDSNQPQHF.

This clonotype occurred many times. This chain connects TRBV19 to TRBJ2-1, with a tentative D call TRBD2 (6 bases). CDR1 LNHDA and CDR2 SQIVND come from the germline V gene (reference sequence). V was shortened by 0 bases and J by 4 bases, with 16 bases between the two germline ends. This CDR3 comprises 17 residues. The CDR3 sequence is CASSIESFGGKYNEQFF. The DNA of the CDR3 is TGTGCCAGTAGTATAGAGTCGTTCGGCGGGAAATACAATGAGCAGTTCTTC.

This clonotype was observed many times. J is TRBJ1-6 and V is TRBV2, with 8 bases that match TRBD1. The junction had 8 bases not matched to a gene; V was cut back by 7 bases and J by 6 bases. The V gene's germline CDR1 is SNHLY and CDR2 FYNNEI. This CDR3 spans 15 amino acids. CDR3: CASNSDRGLNSPLHF. The CDR3 bases are TGTGCCAGCAACTCCGACAGGGGTCTTAATTCACCCCTCCACTTT.

This clonotype was observed many times. J is TRBJ1-1 and V is TRBV24-1, with 9 positions matching TRBD1. Germline trimming cut 7 bases from V and 6 bases from J; bases unmatched to any gene: 11. The V gene's germline CDR1 is KGHDR and CDR2 SFDVKD. The CDR3 covers 15 residues. CDR3 region: CATSPSDRGFAEAFF. The CDR3 bases are TGTGCCACCAGCCCTTCGGACAGGGGATTCGCTGAAGCTTTCTTT.

This clonotype was detected many times. The rearrangement joins TRBV7-2 to TRBJ1-1; unclear D gene. There are 14 residues in the CDR3. Trimming pared 2 bases from V and 10 bases from J, leaving 17 bases between. Germline CDR1 SGHTA, CDR2 FQGNSA. The CDR3 here is CASSLRSTDPGAFF. In DNA form, the CDR3 reads TGTGCCAGCAGCTTACGCTCCACGGACCCGGGAGCTTTCTTT.

About this clonotype: This may stem from a read error, because a much larger clone lies one nucleotide away. V gene TRBV2 combines with J gene TRBJ2-3; 7 positions match TRBD2. CDR1 SNHLY and CDR2 FYNNEI come from the germline V gene. The CDR3 runs 15 residues. CDR3 sequence: CASSQFRDYENTQDF. Here the CDR3 DNA reads TGCGCCAGCAGCCAGTTCCGGGACTACGAAAATACGCAGGATTTT.

This clonotype has just a few counts. The chain employs TRBV29-1 and TRBJ2-1; the match to TRBD1 covers 7 bases. With 7 bases clipped from V and 5 bases from J, the junction kept 2 bases outside the gene matches. Germline lookup yields CDR1 SQVTM and CDR2 ANQGSEA. The CDR3 contains 11 residues. The CDR3 nucleotides read TGCAGCGCACAGGGGAACAATGAGCAGTTCTTC. It codes for CSAQGNNEQFF.

This clonotype was recorded a few times. The CDR3 DNA is TGTGCCAGCAGCTTATATTCCGTCGGGACAGACTCCTACGAGCAGTACTTC. Translating it yields CASSLYSVGTDSYEQYF. The chain uses TRBV11-3 and TRBJ2-7; 7 bases map to TRBD1. The CDR3 is made up of 17 amino acids. The trim removed 2 bases at V and 0 bases at J, leaving 10 bases unmatched. Germline assignment: CDR1 SGHNT and CDR2 YENEEA.

This clonotype was seen more than once but under ten times. This chain links TRBV6-1 with TRBJ2-3; D call uncertain. Germline CDR1 is MNHNS and CDR2 is SASEGT. The CDR3 is 15 amino acids. V dropped 2 bases and J dropped 0 bases, with 9 bases sitting between them. For the CDR3, the DNA is TGTGCCAGCAGTGAACTTGGGCCGAGCACAGATACGCAGTATTTT. It yields the protein CASSELGPSTDTQYF.

This clonotype has just one count. The chain links TRBV19 to TRBJ1-6; D call uncertain. Germline CDR1 LNHDA, CDR2 SQIVND (reference sequence). The CDR3 sequence is 14 residues long. Trimming left V 10 bases short and J 4 bases short, with 14 bases between. The CDR3 loop reads CATRPTSYNSPLHF. The DNA for the CDR3 is TGTGCCACTAGGCCGACCTCATATAATTCACCCCTCCACTTT.

Of note for this clonotype: This clone may be a read error of a much larger clone one base away. The chain links TRBV20-1 to TRBJ2-5; 14 nucleotides align to TRBD2. The V gene's germline CDR1 is DFQATT and CDR2 SNEGSKA (reference sequence). The CDR3 consists of 13 residues. This CDR3 reads CGGLAGGVETQYF. The CDR3 DNA is TGCGGCGGACTAGCGGGAGGAGTGGAGACCCAGTACTTC.

There are many counts of this clonotype. This chain joins TRBV28 and TRBJ2-2; a weak D match, TRBD1 (5 bases). V lost 3 bases and J lost 4, with 12 bases in between. The CDR3 has 15 amino acids. Germline-derived CDR1 and CDR2 are MDHEN and SYDVKM. The CDR3 DNA sequence: TGTGCCAGCAGTTTCGCCCAGGGTGGCACCGGGGAGCTGTTTTTT. This codes for CASSFAQGGTGELFF.

This clonotype was counted many times. The chain carries TRBV12-3 or TRBV12-4 and TRBJ1-5; 7 positions match TRBD1. After removal of 3 bases from V and 4 bases from J, the junction contained 6 bases not matched to a gene. The CDR3 runs 15 residues. CDR3 in amino acids: CASSFGTARNQPQHF. CDR3 bases: TGTGCCAGCAGTTTCGGGACAGCTCGTAATCAGCCCCAGCATTTT.

Comment on this clonotype: This may be a read error: a much more frequent sequence differs by one nucleotide. This chain uses TRBV19 with TRBJ2-3; D remains unclear. The DNA end favors TRBJ1-5, so the J call may be wrong. The CDR3 runs to 15 residues. The germline V gene has CDR1 LNHDA and CDR2 SQIVND (reference sequence). CDR3 bases: TGTGCCAGTAGTATAAGTCCCGGTGGCACAGATACGCAGCATTTT. As protein: CASSISPGGTDTQHF.

This clonotype has a count of ten or more. The V call is TRBV27, the J call TRBJ1-2; the match to TRBD1 covers 9 bases. Germline values: CDR1 MNHEY, CDR2 SMNVEV (reference sequence). The CDR3 consists of 13 residues. V trimming: 1 base; J trimming: 9 bases; junction bases outside the gene matches: 3. The CDR3 reads CASSLYRGQSYTF. CDR3 coding DNA: TGTGCCAGCAGTTTATACAGGGGGCAGAGCTACACCTTC.

This clonotype has a count of ten or more. The rearrangement links TRBV12-3 or TRBV12-4 to TRBJ2-7, with 8 bases lining up with TRBD1. The CDR3 loop spans 13 amino acids. Trimming removed 4 bases from V and 6 bases from J; junction bases left unmatched: 5. CDR3 amino acids: CASSSGRGLEQYF. CDR3 coding DNA: TGTGCCAGCAGTTCAGGCAGGGGGCTCGAGCAGTACTTC.